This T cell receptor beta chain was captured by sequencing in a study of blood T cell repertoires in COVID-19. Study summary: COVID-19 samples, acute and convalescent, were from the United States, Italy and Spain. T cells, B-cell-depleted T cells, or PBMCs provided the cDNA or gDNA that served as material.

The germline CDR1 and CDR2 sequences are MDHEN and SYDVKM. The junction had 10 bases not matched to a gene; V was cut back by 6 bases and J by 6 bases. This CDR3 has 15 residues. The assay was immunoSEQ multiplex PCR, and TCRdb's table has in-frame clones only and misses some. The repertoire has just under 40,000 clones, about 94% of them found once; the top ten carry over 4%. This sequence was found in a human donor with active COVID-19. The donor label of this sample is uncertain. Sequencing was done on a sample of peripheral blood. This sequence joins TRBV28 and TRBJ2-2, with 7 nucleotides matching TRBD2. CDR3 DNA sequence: TGTGCCAGCAGGTCCGGCGGGAGAAGTGCCGGGGAGCTGTTTTTT. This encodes CASRSGGRSAGELFF.